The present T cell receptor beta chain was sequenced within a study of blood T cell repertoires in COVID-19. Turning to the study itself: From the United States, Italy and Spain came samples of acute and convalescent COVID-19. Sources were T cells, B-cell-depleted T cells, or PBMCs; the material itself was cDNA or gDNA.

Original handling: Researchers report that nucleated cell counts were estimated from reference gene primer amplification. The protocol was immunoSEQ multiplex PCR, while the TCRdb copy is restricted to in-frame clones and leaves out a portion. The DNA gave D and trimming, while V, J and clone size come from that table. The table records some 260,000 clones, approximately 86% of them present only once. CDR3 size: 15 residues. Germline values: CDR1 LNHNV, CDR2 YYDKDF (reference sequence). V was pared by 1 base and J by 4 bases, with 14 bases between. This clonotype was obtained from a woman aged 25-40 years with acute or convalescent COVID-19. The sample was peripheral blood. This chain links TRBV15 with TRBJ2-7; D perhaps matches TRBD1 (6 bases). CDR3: CATSRGTEDLYEQYF. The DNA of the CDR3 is TGTGCCACCAGCAGAGGGACAGAGGATTTATACGAGCAGTACTTC.